Presented here are 27 T cell receptor beta chains from one specimen sequenced in a study of metastatic and nonmetastatic thyroid tumors. TCRdb reassembled clones from the PCR reads with MiXCR. The repertoire has more than 8,500 clones, 20% to 25% of them found once; the top ten carry less than 20%. Thyroid surgery had not been preceded by any treatment in any patient. Material: adjacent normal tissue. The receptors come from a female donor with papillary thyroid cancer or a benign thyroid nodule (not recorded which). Some clones in this sample may be carry-over from other donors' samples.

This clone is medium-sized by share. The chain carries TRBV2 and TRBJ1-1; D call uncertain. V lost 7 bases and J lost 1, with 13 bases in between. Germline V gives CDR1 SNHLY, CDR2 FYNNEI. The CDR3 length is 14 residues. CDR3 coding DNA: TGTGCCAGCACCCGACTTAATTCGAACACTGAAGCTTTCTTT. This encodes CASTRLNSNTEAFF.

The genes are TRBV2 and TRBJ1-1; 10 bases are a match to TRBD1. Germline CDR1 is SNHLY and CDR2 is FYNNEI. The CDR3 spans 15 residues. With V trimmed by 6 bases and J by 5 bases, 9 bases remained unmatched. The CDR3 sequence is CASSGMGTGVTEAFF. CDR3 sequence (DNA): TGTGCCAGCAGCGGGATGGGGACAGGGGTTACTGAAGCTTTCTTT.

This clone turned up a few times. The junction departs from germline at one end; a sequencing error may be responsible. The V and J genes are TRBV20-1 and TRBJ1-6; no clear D. This CDR3 contains 17 residues. Germline CDR1 is DFQATT and CDR2 is SNEGSKA (reference sequence). CDR3 sequence reads: CSAREGTSRSNNSPPHF. CDR3 sequence (DNA): TGCAGTGCTAGGGAGGGAACTTCGCGTTCGAATAATTCACCCCCCCACTTT.

This clone is labeled as medium-sized. V gene TRBV27 combines with J gene TRBJ1-5; 7 bases are a match to TRBD1. The ends lost 4 bases at V and 4 bases at J; junction bases unmatched: 7. The CDR3 consists of 15 residues. Germline CDR1 reads MNHEY; CDR2 reads SMNVEV (reference sequence). The CDR3 here is CASSYTGAYNQPQHF. In nucleotides, the CDR3 is TGTGCCAGCAGTTACACAGGGGCCTATAATCAGCCCCAGCATTTT.

This clone was seen repeatedly, ten times or more. The V gene is TRBV18, the J gene TRBJ1-1; no clear D gene. Germline-derived CDR1 and CDR2 are KGHSH and LQKENI. Trimming took off 5 bases at V and 1 base at J, with 14 bases between the two ends. The CDR3 extends over 15 amino acids. CDR3 amino acids: CASSRSWQANTEAFF. The CDR3 coding sequence is TGTGCCAGCTCAAGATCGTGGCAAGCGAACACTGAAGCTTTCTTT.

By frequency in the sample, this clone is medium-sized. The rearrangement joins TRBV6-2 or TRBV6-3 to TRBJ1-1; D is uncertain. CDR3 size: 11 residues. With 5 bases removed from V and 6 bases from J, the gap between germline ends came to 7 bases. Germline V lookup: CDR1 MNHEY, CDR2 SVGEGT. The CDR3 sequence is CASSNPAEAFF. CDR3 coding DNA: TGTGCCAGCAGTAACCCCGCTGAAGCTTTCTTT.

This clone came up many times. A much larger clone lies a single base off, so this may be a read error. Other DNA sequences of this sample code for an identical CDR3. The chain links TRBV19 to TRBJ1-2, with 8 positions matching TRBD1. Unmatched junction bases numbered 1, after V lost 4 bases and J lost 6 bases. The germline CDR1 and CDR2 sequences are LNHDA and SQIVND (reference sequence). The CDR3 contains 12 residues. Here the CDR3 reads CASSKQGDGYTF. Written as DNA, the CDR3 is TGTGCCAGTAGTAAACAGGGGGATGGCTACACCTTC.

V and J are TRBV20-1 and TRBJ1-2; weak D call: TRBD1 (6 bases). Germline V lookup: CDR1 DFQATT, CDR2 SNEGSKA (reference sequence). The CDR3 runs 11 residues. CDR3 DNA: TGCAATGCCTACAGGGTCTATGGCTACACCTTC. Protein: CNAYRVYGYTF.

This CDR3 is CASSLTPGGSRESAFF. The CDR3 bases are TGTGCCAGCAGCCTTACCCCAGGTGGCTCTCGCGAATCTGCTTTCTTT. The V call is TRBV7-3, the J call TRBJ1-1; the D is unclear. Germline CDR1 SGHTA, CDR2 FQGTGA. The CDR3 is 16 amino acids. With 5 bases removed from V and 11 bases from J, the gap between germline ends came to 27 bases.

This clone was recorded many times. The rearrangement joins TRBV5-4 to TRBJ2-1, with 8 bases identical to TRBD2. The CDR3 covers 15 residues. Germline V CDR1 and CDR2: SGHNT, YYREEE (reference sequence). After removal of 1 base from V and 5 bases from J, the junction contained 5 bases not matched to a gene. For the CDR3, the DNA is TGTGCCAGCAGCTTGAGACTAGCGACACACAATGAGCAGTTCTTC. The encoded protein is CASSLRLATHNEQFF.

This chain joins TRBV5-1 and TRBJ2-7, with 9 positions matching TRBD2. Trimming cost V 4 bases and J 6 bases; bases outside gene matches: 8. Germline CDR1 and CDR2: SGHRS and YFSETQ. CDR3 size: 14 residues. The CDR3 here is CASSTVAGDREQYF. The CDR3 DNA reads TGCGCCAGCAGCACCGTAGCGGGAGATCGCGAGCAGTACTTC.

This clone ranks as medium-sized. V usage is TRBV6-2 or TRBV6-3 and J usage is TRBJ2-1; D might be TRBD2 (5 bases). CDR3 length: 12 amino acids. The V end was cut by 5 bases, the J end by 6 bases, with 8 bases between. Germline values: CDR1 MNHEY, CDR2 SVGEGT. The CDR3 bases are TGTGCCAGCAGTAAACTAGGCAATGAGCAGTTCTTC. It translates to CASSKLGNEQFF.

The rearrangement uses TRBV28 and TRBJ2-7, with D unclear. Germline CDR1 MDHEN, CDR2 SYDVKM. CDR3 length: 12 residues. With 2 bases removed from V and 2 bases from J, the gap between germline ends came to 4 bases. The CDR3 coding sequence is TGTGCCAGCAGTTTAGGTACCTACGAGCAGTACTTC. This sequence encodes CASSLGTYEQYF.

The chain has TRBV11-2 and TRBJ2-7, with 13 bases matching TRBD2. The CDR3 is made up of 14 amino acids. The trim removed 6 bases at V and 4 bases at J, leaving 3 bases unmatched. Germline V gene lookup returns CDR1 SGHAT and CDR2 FQNNGV. CDR3 nucleotide sequence: TGTGCCAGCAGACCGGGACTAGCGGGGTACGAGCAGTACTTC. This encodes CASRPGLAGYEQYF.

This clone is medium-sized by share. The chain combines TRBV20-1 with TRBJ1-6; 8 bases fit TRBD1. The length of the CDR3 is 16 residues. V was clipped by 1 base and J by 5 bases; unmatched bases: 7. Germline V gene lookup returns CDR1 DFQATT and CDR2 SNEGSKA (reference sequence). Here the CDR3 reads CSARADRGVHNSPLHF. The CDR3 region has the DNA TGCAGTGCTAGAGCTGACAGGGGCGTCCATAATTCACCCCTCCACTTT.

This clone was counted only a few times. The gene calls are TRBV6-5 and TRBJ1-4; 7 nucleotides align to TRBD1. CDR1 and CDR2 from the germline V gene are MNHEY and SVGAGI. Losses at the gene ends were 2 bases for V and 6 bases for J; bases not matched to a gene: 6. This CDR3 has 15 residues. In DNA form, the CDR3 reads TGTGCCAGCAGTTACACCGACAGGGTCTATGAAAAACTGTTTTTT. Protein: CASSYTDRVYEKLFF.

This clone was found many times. V is TRBV5-1 and J is TRBJ2-4; possible D gene TRBD1, 6 bases. Trimming shortened V by 2 bases and J by 2 bases, and 14 bases separated the two germline ends. The CDR3 is 16 amino acids. Germline CDR1 is SGHRS and CDR2 is YFSETQ. The CDR3 spells CASSFGAGVSKNIQYF. The CDR3 coding sequence is TGCGCCAGCAGCTTTGGAGCAGGGGTCTCCAAAAACATTCAGTACTTC.

This clone was seen at least ten times. The chain is built from TRBV20-1 and TRBJ2-5; 7 nucleotides agree with TRBD1. The J segment lost 2 bases and the V segment lost 6 bases, leaving 6 bases of the junction unmatched. Germline V CDR1 and CDR2: DFQATT, SNEGSKA (reference sequence). This CDR3 is 13 amino acids long. The DNA for the CDR3 is TGCAGTGCCCTGACAGGGAAGCAAGAGACCCAGTACTTC. Protein product: CSALTGKQETQYF.

By sample fraction, this clone is medium-sized. The CDR3 loop is CASSYWGTGGEETQYF. CDR3 DNA sequence: TGTGCCAGCAGTTACTGGGGGACAGGGGGCGAAGAGACCCAGTACTTC. V is TRBV6-2 or TRBV6-3 and J is TRBJ2-5, with 12 bases identical to TRBD1. CDR1 MNHEY and CDR2 SVGEGT come from the germline V gene. V shed 1 base, J shed 3 bases, and the junction held 3 bases outside the gene matches. The CDR3 spans 16 residues.

This clone rates as medium-sized (0.01 to 0.1%). The rearrangement uses TRBV20-1 and TRBJ2-3; no clear D. V was pared by 5 bases and J by 0 bases, with 9 bases between. Per the germline V gene, CDR1 is DFQATT and CDR2 is SNEGSKA (reference sequence). There are 13 residues in the CDR3. CDR3 nucleotides: TGCAGTGCTGACCCTTATAGCACAGATACGCAGTATTTT. This sequence encodes CSADPYSTDTQYF.

Many counts were recorded for this clone. The chain joins TRBV5-4 to TRBJ2-6; perhaps TRBD2 as D (5 bases). Germline V lookup: CDR1 SGHNT, CDR2 YYREEE (reference sequence). The V and J ends lost 0 bases and 0 bases respectively, with 10 bases between them. The CDR3 length is 17 residues. CDR3 in amino acids: CASSLGVGISGANVLTF. CDR3 in DNA: TGTGCCAGCAGCTTGGGGGTCGGGATCTCTGGGGCCAACGTCCTGACTTTC.

This clone was seen repeatedly, ten times or more. The chain joins TRBV7-8 to TRBJ2-4; possibly TRBD2 for D (5 bases). Trimming took 1 base from V and 6 from J, leaving 13 bases between them. Per the germline V gene, CDR1 is SGHVS and CDR2 is FQNEAQ. The CDR3 consists of 15 residues. In DNA form, the CDR3 reads TGTGCCAGCAGCTTAGGGAGAGGGAGTGGAAACATTCAGTACTTC. Translated, it gives CASSLGRGSGNIQYF. The whole variable domain, remainder taken from reference TRBV7-8 and TRBJ2-4, is GAGVSQSPRYKVAKRGQDVALRCDPISGHVSLFWYQQALGQGPEFLTYFQNEAQLDKSGLPSDRFFAERPEGSVSTLKIQRTQQEDSAVYLCASSLGRGSGNIQYFGAGTRLSVL.

CDR3 in amino acids: CASSFLATTDTQYF. CDR3 bases: TGTGCCAGCAGCTTTTTAGCGACGACAGATACGCAGTATTTT. This sequence joins TRBV7-2 and TRBJ2-3; perhaps TRBD2 as D (5 bases). This CDR3 region has 14 residues. CDR1 is SGHTA and CDR2 is FQGNSA in the germline V gene. The germline V and J ends were trimmed by 3 bases and 3 bases, with 10 bases remaining between them.

The chain carries TRBV4-2 and TRBJ1-2; tentative D call: TRBD1 (6 bases). Germline V lookup: CDR1 LGHNA, CDR2 YNFKEQ. There are 15 residues in the CDR3. Between the trimmed V and J ends, which lost 6 bases and 2 bases, there was a span of 16 bases. CDR3 in DNA: TGTGCCAGCAGTCAGGCAGGGACAACAAACTATGGCTACACCTTC. It specifies CASSQAGTTNYGYTF.

This clone counts as medium-sized (0.01 to 0.1%). This chain joins TRBV19 and TRBJ1-1, with 10 positions matching TRBD1. The CDR3 length is 17 residues. V shed 6 bases and J 0 bases; nucleotides not matched to a gene: 10. Germline V CDR1 and CDR2: LNHDA, SQIVND (reference sequence). Here the CDR3 DNA reads TGTGCCAGTAGACCCAGGGACAGGGGTGAGATGAACACTGAAGCTTTCTTT. This encodes CASRPRDRGEMNTEAFF.

This clone was counted between two and nine times. The chain has TRBV6-2 or TRBV6-3 and TRBJ2-7; 8 bases align to TRBD2. Per germline, CDR1 MNHEY and CDR2 SVGEGT. This CDR3 has 14 residues. Trimming at V came to 4 bases and at J to 4 bases, leaving 6 bases not matched to a gene. CDR3 nucleotides: TGTGCCAGCAGTTTTTCGGCGGGAGGTTACGAGCAGTACTTC. Translated: CASSFSAGGYEQYF.

This clone was seen a handful of times. At the DNA level, this CDR3 is encoded by other sequences in the same sample as well. The chain's CDR3 is CASSEGYPNEQFF. CDR3 DNA sequence: TGTGCCAGCAGTGAGGGGTACCCCAATGAGCAGTTCTTC. This chain joins TRBV6-4 and TRBJ2-1; no firm D call. The CDR3 is 13 residues long. Germline lookup yields CDR1 MRHNA and CDR2 SNTAGT. Trimming left V 3 bases short and J 6 bases short, with 9 bases between.